These T cell receptor beta chains were read from a single sample in a study of regulatory T cells in long-lasting Graves disease. TCRdb used MiXCR to reprocess the multiplex PCR reads, holding one entry per CDR3 protein. The data contain over 450,000 distinct CDR3 sequences, around a fifth of them singletons. Source: peripheral blood mononuclear cells (PBMCs), taken when the disease was refractory, from a patient treated with antithyroid drugs. These receptors all stem from a female donor with Graves disease. The CDR3 runs from the conserved cysteine through the conserved F or W. Size is omitted from some rows. Given values are once, few, many or a class for expanded clones.

V: TRBV2; J: TRBJ1-3; size: many; CDR3: CASSKHVRSGNTIYF
V: TRBV28; J: TRBJ2-7; size: many; CDR3: CASNQRGGSYEQYF
V: TRBV11-2; J: TRBJ1-3; size: few; CDR3: CASSFQGNTIYF
V: TRBV7-9; J: TRBJ1-2; size: few; CDR3: CASSSGPLANYSYTF
V: TRBV27; J: TRBJ2-7; size: many; CDR3: CASSLSGNSYEQYF
V: TRBV10-3; J: TRBJ2-2; size: -; CDR3: CAISGRGQGNAGELFF
V: TRBV27; J: TRBJ1-4; size: -; CDR3: CASGSWGTTNEKLFF
V: TRBV18; J: TRBJ2-5; size: -; CDR3: CAGSLDRNLQETQYF
V: TRBV7-2; J: TRBJ2-7; size: -; CDR3: CASSRGGLEGIRQYF
V: TRBV6-1; J: TRBJ2-7; size: -; CDR3: CASSAGGPEQYF
V: TRBV11-2; J: TRBJ2-7; size: many; CDR3: CASSSSLWAPEGGPEQYF
V: TRBV24-1; J: TRBJ2-2; size: many; CDR3: CATMDRNAGELFF
V: TRBV7-2; J: TRBJ1-6; size: many; CDR3: CASSRDRDSPLHF
V: TRBV18; J: TRBJ2-4; size: -; CDR3: CASSPPSAAKNIQYF
V: TRBV19; J: TRBJ2-2; size: -; CDR3: CASSPTGVGELFF
V: TRBV3-1; J: TRBJ2-7; size: few; CDR3: CASSQDWLTGAEQYF
V: TRBV27; J: TRBJ2-7; size: many; CDR3: CASSPLSGGREQYF
V: TRBV28; J: TRBJ2-7; size: many; CDR3: CASSLAGGLRWEQYF